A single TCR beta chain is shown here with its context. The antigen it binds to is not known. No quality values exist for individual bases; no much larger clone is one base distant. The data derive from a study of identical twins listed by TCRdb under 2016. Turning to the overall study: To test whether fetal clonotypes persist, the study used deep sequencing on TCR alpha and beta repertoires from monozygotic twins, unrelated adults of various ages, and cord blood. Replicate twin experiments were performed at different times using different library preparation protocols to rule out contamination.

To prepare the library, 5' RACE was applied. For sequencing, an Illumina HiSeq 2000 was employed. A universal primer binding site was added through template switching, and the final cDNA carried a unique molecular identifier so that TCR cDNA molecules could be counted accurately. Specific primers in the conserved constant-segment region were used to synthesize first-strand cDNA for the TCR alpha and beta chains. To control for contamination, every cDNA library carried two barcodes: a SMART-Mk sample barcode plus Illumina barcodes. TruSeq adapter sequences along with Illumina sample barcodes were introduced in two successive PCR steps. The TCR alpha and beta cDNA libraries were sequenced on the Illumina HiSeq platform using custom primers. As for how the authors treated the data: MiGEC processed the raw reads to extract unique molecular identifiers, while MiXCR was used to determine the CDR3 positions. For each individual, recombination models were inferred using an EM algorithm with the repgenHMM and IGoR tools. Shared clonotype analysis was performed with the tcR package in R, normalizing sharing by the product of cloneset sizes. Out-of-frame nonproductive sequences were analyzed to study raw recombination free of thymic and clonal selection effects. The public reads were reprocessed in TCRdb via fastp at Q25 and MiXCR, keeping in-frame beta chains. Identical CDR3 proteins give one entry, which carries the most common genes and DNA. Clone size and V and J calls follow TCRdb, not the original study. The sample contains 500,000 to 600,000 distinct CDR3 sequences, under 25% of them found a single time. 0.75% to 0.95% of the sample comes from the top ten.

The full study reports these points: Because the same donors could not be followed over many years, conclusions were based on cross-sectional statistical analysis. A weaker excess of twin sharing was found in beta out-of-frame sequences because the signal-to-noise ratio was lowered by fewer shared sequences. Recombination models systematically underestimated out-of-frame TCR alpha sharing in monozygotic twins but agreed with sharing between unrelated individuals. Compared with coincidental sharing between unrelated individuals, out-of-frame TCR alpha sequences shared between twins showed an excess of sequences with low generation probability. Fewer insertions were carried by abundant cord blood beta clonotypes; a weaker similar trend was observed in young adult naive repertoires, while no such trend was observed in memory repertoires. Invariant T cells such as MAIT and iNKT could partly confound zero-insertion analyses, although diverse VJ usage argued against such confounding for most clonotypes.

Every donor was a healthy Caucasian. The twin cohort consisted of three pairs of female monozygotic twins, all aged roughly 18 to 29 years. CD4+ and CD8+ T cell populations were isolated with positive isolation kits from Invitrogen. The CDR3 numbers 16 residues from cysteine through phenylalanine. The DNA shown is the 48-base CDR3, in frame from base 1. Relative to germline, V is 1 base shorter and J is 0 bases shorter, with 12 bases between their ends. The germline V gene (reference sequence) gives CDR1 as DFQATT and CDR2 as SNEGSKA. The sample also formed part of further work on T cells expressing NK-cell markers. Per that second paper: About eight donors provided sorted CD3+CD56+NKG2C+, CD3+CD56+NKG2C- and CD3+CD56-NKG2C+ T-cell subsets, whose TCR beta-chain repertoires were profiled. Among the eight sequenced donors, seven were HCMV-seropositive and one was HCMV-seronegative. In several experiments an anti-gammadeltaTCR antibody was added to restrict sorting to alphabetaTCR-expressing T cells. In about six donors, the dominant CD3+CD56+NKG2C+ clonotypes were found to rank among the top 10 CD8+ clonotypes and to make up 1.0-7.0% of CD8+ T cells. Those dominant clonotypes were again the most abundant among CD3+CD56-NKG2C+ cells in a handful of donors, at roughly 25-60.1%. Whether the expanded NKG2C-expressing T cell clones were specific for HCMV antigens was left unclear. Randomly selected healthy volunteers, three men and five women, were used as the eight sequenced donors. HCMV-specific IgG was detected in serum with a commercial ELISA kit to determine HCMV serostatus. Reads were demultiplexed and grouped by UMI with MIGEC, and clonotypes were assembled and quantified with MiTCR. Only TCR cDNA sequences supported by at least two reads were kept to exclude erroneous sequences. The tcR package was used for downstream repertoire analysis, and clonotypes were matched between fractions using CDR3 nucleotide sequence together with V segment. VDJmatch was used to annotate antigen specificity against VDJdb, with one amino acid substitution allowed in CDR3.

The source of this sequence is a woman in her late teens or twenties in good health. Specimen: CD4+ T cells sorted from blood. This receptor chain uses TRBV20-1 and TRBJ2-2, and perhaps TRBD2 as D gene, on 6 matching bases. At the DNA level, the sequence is TGCAGTGCTAGAGGTTGGGGGGTCTCGAACACCGGGGAGCTGTTTTTT. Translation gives CSARGWGVSNTGELFF.